One and the same sample provided the 7 T cell receptor beta chains below, sequenced in a study of cytomegalovirus exposure and HLA in healthy donors. Vbeta (60) and Jbeta (13) primers were used in the PCR. Repertoires were generated with immunoSEQ multiplex PCR, while TCRdb's copy carries only in-frame clones and drops some. Among 150,000 to 200,000 clones listed, around 80% were seen once. Sequences were obtained from PBMCs. The receptors come from a male donor in good health and CMV-seronegative.

The chain employs TRBV10-2 and TRBJ2-1; 7 bases align to TRBD1. Germline V CDR1 and CDR2: WSHSY, SAAADI. There are 12 residues in the CDR3. Trimming took 5 bases from V and 8 from J; bases not matched to a gene: 3. The CDR3 region is CASSQGGHEQFF. The CDR3 DNA sequence: TGCGCCAGCAGTCAAGGGGGCCATGAGCAGTTCTTC.

The chain uses TRBV6-1 and TRBJ2-1; tentative D call: TRBD1 (7 bases). Between the trimmed V and J ends, which lost 5 bases and 9 bases, there was a span of 14 bases. This CDR3 has 13 amino acids. Germline V lookup: CDR1 MNHNS, CDR2 SASEGT. The chain's CDR3 is CASSTTGTGEQFF. The CDR3 DNA reads TGTGCCAGCAGTACGACAGGGACTGGTGAGCAGTTCTTC.

V is TRBV11-2 and J is TRBJ2-1; D is ambiguous. CDR3 size: 12 residues. Germline V lookup: CDR1 SGHAT, CDR2 FQNNGV. V was cut by 4 bases and J by 8 bases, with 9 bases left in between. CDR3 in DNA: TGTGCCAGCAGCTCCGGTCGCGATGAGCAGTTCTTC. Residues: CASSSGRDEQFF.

The chain links TRBV9 to TRBJ2-1; unclear D gene. This CDR3 has 12 residues. Germline values: CDR1 SGDLS, CDR2 YYNGEE. Trimming pared 1 base from V and 8 bases from J, leaving 7 bases between. In DNA form, the CDR3 reads TGTGCCAGCAGCGTATCAGATTATGAGCAGTTCTTC. Amino acid sequence: CASSVSDYEQFF.

The chain recombines TRBV5-6 with TRBJ2-5; D perhaps matches TRBD1 (5 bases). Looked up from germline, CDR1 is SGHDT and CDR2 is YYEEEE. The CDR3 runs to 13 residues. The V and J ends lost 3 bases and 5 bases respectively, with 11 bases between them. Here the CDR3 reads CASSSQGGETQYF. DNA for the CDR3: TGTGCCAGCAGCTCCCAGGGTGGGGAGACCCAGTACTTC.

The chain has TRBV28 and TRBJ2-5; TRBD2 is a possible D gene (6 bases). Trimming pared 6 bases from V and 6 bases from J, leaving 17 bases between. Germline lookup yields CDR1 MDHEN and CDR2 SYDVKM. The length of the CDR3 is 14 residues. The chain's CDR3 is CASRHPGGMKTQYF. Written as DNA, the CDR3 is TGTGCCAGCAGACACCCTGGGGGGATGAAGACCCAGTACTTC. Full variable domain (missing parts from reference TRBV28 and TRBJ2-5): DVKVTQSSRYLVKRTGEKVFLECVQDMDHENMFWYRQDPGLGLRLIYFSYDVKMKEKGDIPEGYSVSREKKERFSLILESASTNQTSMYLCASRHPGGMKTQYFGPGTRLLVL.

The chain joins TRBV30 to TRBJ2-7, with 10 bases matching TRBD1. CDR1 and CDR2 from the germline V gene are GTSNPN and SVGIG (reference sequence). This CDR3 comprises 14 residues. V lost 4 bases to trimming and J lost 0 bases; unmatched junction nucleotides: 3. This CDR3 reads CAWNRDRGSYEQYF. CDR3 DNA sequence: TGTGCCTGGAACCGGGACAGGGGCTCCTACGAGCAGTACTTC.